The following is a T cell receptor (beta chain) sequence with its context. This clone came up once. Its antigen has not been determined. Base qualities are not provided; no much larger clone lies one nucleotide away. Donors were healthy HIV-negative adults with no recently reported acute infections or vaccinations. All donors were Caucasian adults living in Nashville, Tennessee, USA. CD4+ T cells were enriched through magnetic negative selection, after which naive cells were positively selected on CD45RA and the remaining negative fraction served as the memory subset. After blood collection by leukapheresis, PBMCs were isolated using Ficoll-Histopaque density gradient centrifugation and then cryopreserved in the vapor phase of liquid nitrogen. Analytical flow cytometry was used to check the purity and quantity of each magnetically sorted T cell population. From each sorted fraction, genomic DNA was isolated and quantified by UV absorbance on a Nanodrop 2000c.

The data stem from a study of shared clonotypes between healthy human individuals (dated by TCRdb to the early 2020s). For context, the study as a whole: A few men and two women, aged 18 to 49 years, made up the cohort. For each donor, CD4 naive and CD4 memory were each given three plates, CD8 naive was given two plates, and CD8 memory was given one plate. To increase sequencing depth and limit assay-specific biases, TCR repertoire library preparation and sequencing were carried out by different laboratories using diverse techniques. Leukapheresis yielded between about 0.94 and 10 billion PBMCs per donor. Blood TCR repertoires of roughly five healthy adults were deeply sequenced to estimate repertoire size and the extent of clonotype sharing between individuals.

The paper's findings and limits, for the study overall: Incomplete sequencing was indicated by rarefaction of sorted-subset datasets, despite the large sequencing depth. Because the study included only a small number of donors, the genetic and exposure-history diversity represented was limited. Compared with non-shared clonotypes, the clonotypes found in all four sorted-subset donors had higher generation probabilities. Sampling was restricted to blood, and TCR repertoires in tissues likely differ from the TCR repertoires found in blood. Naive subsets generally had larger estimated clonotype richness than memory subsets did. Pairwise subsampling indicated that sequencing depth was expected to affect the degree of clonotype sharing among donors. When four donors were compared, the shared fraction of clonotypes was 5% to 6.5% for naive CD4, 3.5% to 4% for naive CD8, 2.3% for memory CD4, and around 0.4% for memory CD8.

Using the deep immunoSEQ assay, TCR CDR3 regions were amplified from genomic DNA by multiplex PCR. Genomic DNA extracted from each cell subset was distributed evenly over all wells of several immunoSEQ 96-well plates, and each plate served as one replicate. For sorted subsets, 200 to 250 ng of genomic DNA, equivalent to 25,000 to 35,000 T cell genomes, went into each replicate PCR. Purified libraries were measured with a Qubit 3.0 fluorometer, size-checked on a Bioanalyzer 2100, and measured again with the KAPA Library Quantification kit. Every immunoSEQ 96-well plate was sequenced on a separate single-read 150-cycle Illumina NextSeq 550 flow cell. Regarding the original processing steps: Because the immunoSEQ output held only junctional sequences and lacked quality scores, the filtering could not match the filtering applied to full-length reads. Sequences were annotated with PyIR, a Python wrapper for IgBLAST v1.9, and V/J genes and CDR3 were assigned using IMGT germline references. Reads were removed for weak V/J assignments (E-value above 1e-6), missing CDR3, stop codons, out-of-frame junctions, or ambiguous translated residues. V3J clonotypes were defined by identical inferred V gene, J gene, and CDR3 amino acid sequence. The percentage overlap between two repertoires was calculated by dividing the number of shared unique clonotypes by the size of the smaller repertoire. Richness of each repertoire was evaluated using RTK rarefaction, the Chao1 estimator, and Recon v2.1 estimates of unobserved clonotypes. Generation probabilities for all TCRbeta clonotypes obtained by the gDNA method from several donors were computed using OLGA. In TCRdb, the immuneACCESS table is reduced to in-frame sequences with V and J assigned. These tables do not hold every clone; where another copy was compared, an unresolved V gene accounts for under half, and the others remain unexplained. V, J and clone size were drawn from that table, and D and trimming were deduced from the DNA. The sample data list under 2.5 million clones, and just under 95% of these were observed just once. Jointly, the top ten make up about 0.41% of the sample.

From the cysteine up to the phenylalanine, the CDR3 has a length of 15 residues. Only CDR3 DNA is held: 45 bases, read in frame from base 1. Unmatched junction bases come to 8, with V trimmed by 4 bases and J by 6 bases. The chain couples TRBV23-1 to TRBJ2-3, with 9 bases aligning to TRBD1. TRBV23-1 is designated an ORF whose function remains uncertain. The sample comprised naive CD4+ T cells from PBMCs. In the paper's terms, the cell subset or site label means: CD45RA+ positively selected. The sequence came from a man between 18 and 35 years old in good health. Some clones in this sample may be carry-over from other donors' samples. CDR3 region: CASSRTGQGGDTQYF. The sequence in DNA is TGCGCCAGCAGTCGGACGGGACAGGGCGGCGATACGCAGTATTTT.